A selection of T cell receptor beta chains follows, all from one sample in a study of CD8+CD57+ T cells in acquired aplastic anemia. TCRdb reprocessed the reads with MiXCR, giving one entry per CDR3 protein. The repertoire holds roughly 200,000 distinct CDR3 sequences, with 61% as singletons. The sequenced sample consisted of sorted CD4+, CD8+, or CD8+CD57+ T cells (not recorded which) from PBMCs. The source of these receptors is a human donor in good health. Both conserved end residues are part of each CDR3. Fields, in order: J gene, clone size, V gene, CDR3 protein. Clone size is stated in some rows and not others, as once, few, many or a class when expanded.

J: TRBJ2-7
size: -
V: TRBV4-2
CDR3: CASSHPQGEQYF

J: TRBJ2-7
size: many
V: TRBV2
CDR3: CASSDWAGGSYEQYF

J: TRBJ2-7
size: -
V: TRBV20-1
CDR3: CSASLAGVGEQYF

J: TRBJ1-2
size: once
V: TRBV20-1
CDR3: CSASDLRGYGYTF

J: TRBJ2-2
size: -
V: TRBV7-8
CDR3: CASSGDTGELFF

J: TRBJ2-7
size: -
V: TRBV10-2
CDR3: CASSRQSLYEQYF

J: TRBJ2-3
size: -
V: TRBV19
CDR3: CASSIGDTQYF

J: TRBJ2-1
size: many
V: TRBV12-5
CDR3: CASGLGHYNEQFF

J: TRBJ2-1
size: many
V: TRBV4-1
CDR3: CASSQEPNYNEQFF

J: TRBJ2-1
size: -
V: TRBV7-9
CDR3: CASSLGARSYNEQFF

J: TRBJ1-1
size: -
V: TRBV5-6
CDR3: CASSLLTFEKNTEAFF

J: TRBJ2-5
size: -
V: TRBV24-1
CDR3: CATSEGASGTYQETQYF

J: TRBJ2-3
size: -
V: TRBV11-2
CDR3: CASTPGLAGEDTQYF

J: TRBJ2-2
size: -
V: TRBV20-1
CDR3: CSARFRGDTGELFF

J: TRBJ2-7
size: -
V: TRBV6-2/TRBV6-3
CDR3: CASSIQRTYEQYF

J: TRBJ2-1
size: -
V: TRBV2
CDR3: CASKPGLAGNNEQFF

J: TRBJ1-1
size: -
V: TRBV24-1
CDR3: CATISSLRSGQRNTEAFF

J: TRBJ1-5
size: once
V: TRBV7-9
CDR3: CASSLRKGQPQHF

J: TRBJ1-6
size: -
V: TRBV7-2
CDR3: CASSLVQGQVNSPLHF

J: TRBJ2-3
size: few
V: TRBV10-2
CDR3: CASSEAGGRSDTQYF

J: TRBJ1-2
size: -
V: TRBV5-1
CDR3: CASKDTGTGDGYTF

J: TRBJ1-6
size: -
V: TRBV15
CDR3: CATRGQGNSPLHF

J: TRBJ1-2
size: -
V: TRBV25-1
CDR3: CASSGKGQGDYGYTF

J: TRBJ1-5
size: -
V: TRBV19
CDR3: CASSIGPAAGQPQHF

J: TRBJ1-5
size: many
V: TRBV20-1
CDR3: CSARDTTENQPQHF

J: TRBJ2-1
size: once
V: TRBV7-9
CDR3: CASSLEAGEYYNEQFF

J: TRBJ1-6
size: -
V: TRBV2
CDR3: CASSQDRGESPLHF

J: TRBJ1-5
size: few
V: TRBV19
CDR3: CASSMSPGGNQPQHF

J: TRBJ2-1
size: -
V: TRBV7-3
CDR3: CASSTGGTRDEQFF

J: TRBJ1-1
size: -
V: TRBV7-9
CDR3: CASSLANDIFWLSTEAFF

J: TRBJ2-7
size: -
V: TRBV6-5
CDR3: CSSSYSATYEQYF

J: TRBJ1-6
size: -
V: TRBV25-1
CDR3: CASREEGVGSPLHF

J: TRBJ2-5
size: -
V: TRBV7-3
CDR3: CASSWTGGETQYF

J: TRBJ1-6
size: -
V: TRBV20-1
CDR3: CSAPGRNYNSPLHF

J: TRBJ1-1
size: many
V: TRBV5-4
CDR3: CASSPSGTVNTEAFF

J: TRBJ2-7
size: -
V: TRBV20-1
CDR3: CSAKRAGDYEQYF

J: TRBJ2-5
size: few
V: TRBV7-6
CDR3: CASSLGGARETQYF

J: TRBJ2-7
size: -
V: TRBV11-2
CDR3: CASSLEPGESYEQYF

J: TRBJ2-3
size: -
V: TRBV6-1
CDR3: CASSEGAGEGADTQYF

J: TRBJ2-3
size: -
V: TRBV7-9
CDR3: CASSLREGTDTQYF

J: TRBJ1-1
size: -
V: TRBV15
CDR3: CATSRGGGSNTEAFF

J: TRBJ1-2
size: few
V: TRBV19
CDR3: CASSSTGDYGYTF

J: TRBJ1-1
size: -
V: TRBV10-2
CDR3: CASSVATETEAFF

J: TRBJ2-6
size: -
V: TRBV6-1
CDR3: CASSEWGRVLTAANVLTF

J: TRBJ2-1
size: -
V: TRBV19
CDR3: CASSMVHQGFYNEQFF

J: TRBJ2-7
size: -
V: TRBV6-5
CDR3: CASRSQGWEQYF

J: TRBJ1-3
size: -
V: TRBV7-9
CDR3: CASSLASSVSGNTIYF

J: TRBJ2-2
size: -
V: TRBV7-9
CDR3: CASSKLAGDLAGELFF